This TCR beta chain was recovered during a study of cytomegalovirus exposure and HLA in healthy donors (dated by TCRdb to about 2017). Background for the entire study: An earlier analysis of 587 of the donors reported more than 250 Gb of sequence data and more than 90 million unique TCR beta sequences from 150 million to 200 million T cells. An early release that covered roughly 600 HLA-typed donors contained approximately 300 gigabases of sequencing data and approximately 85 million unique TCR sequences. Of the approximately 400 genotyped donors, 65% to 90% were placed in the genetic ancestry cluster associated with self-reported Caucasian donors. The aim of the study was to test whether cataloging public T cell receptors could identify signatures of past pathogen exposure. The T cell repertoires of around 730 subjects were profiled by immunosequencing and related to cytomegalovirus serostatus. Besides the first cohort of roughly 700 subjects, a separate validation cohort made up of 120 different subjects was used. High-throughput TCR immunosequencing, statistical association of individual TCRs with disease status, and machine learning were combined to predict cytomegalovirus infection status. In a later analysis, previously published TCR beta repertoires from several hundred donors were re-analyzed and high-resolution HLA genotyping was added so that TCR occurrence patterns could be studied. Rather than drawing on any new phenotypic data, the later analysis identified candidate immune exposures from TCR beta sequences and the way those sequences occurred across donors. An earlier analysis of nearly 600 of the donors applied high-throughput TCR beta sequencing to assess whether each TCR beta V gene segment acted as functional or pseudogenic. Donor age, sex, ethnicity and CMV serostatus were compiled together with the repertoire data. In a later genetic analysis, genome-wide SNP genotypes for 398 of the 666 donors were used, and that subset was treated as a discovery cohort. Every discovery cohort repertoire had been produced on one sequencing platform. HLA typing included class I and class II loci at four-digit resolution. Typing coverage differed by locus: A, B, C, DRB1 and DQB1 were typed in roughly 620-640 donors, DQA1 in about 500, DPA1 in around 610, and DPB1 in roughly 470. A handful of DR-DQ haplotypes were treated as single units for association and clustering because of strong linkage in the cohort. Among over 350 genotyped donors of the cohort, an average of roughly 240,000 unique TCR beta nucleotide sequences were sequenced per donor, 15% to 20% of them non-productive.

Library creation used the immunoSEQ multiplex PCR assay. A mixture of 60 forward primers for TCR Vbeta segments and 13 reverse primers for TCR Jbeta segments was used in the multiplex PCR. A multiplex PCR assay on genomic DNA amplified the CDR3 region of rearranged TCR beta genes. On the Illumina HiSeq System, the amplified TCR beta libraries were sequenced as 87-base-pair reads. The study's processing was this. In a later analysis, 70 million to 95 million unique TCR beta chains were counted across the roughly 610 repertoires, and roughly 10 million of these chains were shared by at least two donors. To remove PCR and sequencing errors, raw reads were error-corrected and collapsed into unique sequences using a nearest-neighbor algorithm that merged closely related sequences. V, D and J gene segments were assigned by aligning CDR3 sequences to IMGT reference sequences. Each retained sequence needed at least a six-nucleotide match to both a V gene segment and a J gene segment. A rearrangement counted as productive if the CDR3 had no stop codons and remained in frame with V and J, and every other rearrangement counted as non-productive. Following IMGT convention, CDR3 was defined as the stretch from the second conserved V-encoded cysteine up to the conserved J-encoded phenylalanine. The earlier analysis of around 640 of the donors excluded sequences that lacked an unambiguous match to a single V gene segment. An earlier analysis of several hundred of the donors called V segments functional above 56.7% productive rearrangements and segregating when the between-donor standard deviation exceeded 5%. To diagnose cytomegalovirus status from the catalog of TCR beta chain sequences, a statistical classification framework was built. In a later analysis, TCR nucleotide sequences were compared against IMGT/GENE-DB human TR gene sequences so that V and J genes could be assigned. A later analysis assigned CDR3 sequences and most-parsimonious VDJ recombination scenarios with the TCRdist pipeline. A later analysis defined each TCR beta chain by its CDR3 amino acid sequence plus V-gene family, and excluded reads lacking a unique V-gene family. As a way to deal with suspected cross-contamination and a sequencing artifact, a later analysis dropped nearly 600 nucleotide sequences that were highly shared and had low generation probability. A later analysis calculated a clonal expansion index for each public chain from normalized within-repertoire ranks of inferred template counts. In a later analysis, generation probabilities were computed with a VDJ recombination model fitted to out-of-frame rearrangements, and the resulting probabilities were checked against IGoR. Hypergeometric tests were used in a later analysis to score TCR-TCR, TCR-HLA and TCR-CMV co-occurrence, with a repertoire-size bias correction applied to the TCR pairs. In a later analysis, false discovery rates were estimated by permuting HLA or CMV assignments 20 times. In a later analysis, co-occurring TCRs were grouped using DBSCAN, with TCRdist sequence similarity added in when clustering inside HLA-allele-positive subsets. Repertoires with fewer than 30,000 or more than 120,000 public chains, plus five repertoires with anomalous nucleotide sharing, were excluded from co-occurrence clustering. TCRdb's version of the immuneACCESS table is confined to in-frame rearrangements and falls short of the full clone set. An unresolved V gene accounts for under half of the shortfall where checked; the remainder is of unknown origin. That table gives V, J and clone size, and the DNA gave D and trimming. Present in this sample are about 140,000 clones, about 77% of which were seen just once. Of the sample, approximately 1.5% is held by the ten largest clones.

The cohort comprised 710 or so healthy bone marrow donors. All cohort members were sampled while nominally healthy, although unrecorded immune exposures were likely present. The donor tested CMV seronegative, placing the donor among the 350 or so seronegative members of the cohort. A peripheral blood sample was provided by each donor, and peripheral blood mononuclear cells were used for TCR beta sequencing. Genomic DNA extraction from the blood cell samples was performed with the Qiagen DNeasy Blood Extraction Kit. In its sample, this clone was seen once. No cognate antigen has been identified for it. Base qualities were left out, and no much larger clone turns up one base away. Counted from cysteine to phenylalanine, this CDR3 has 18 amino acids. Only CDR3 DNA remains: 54 bases, in frame from the first base. V and J are truncated by 0 bases and 1 base respectively, leaving an intervening sequence of 17 bases. CDR1 and CDR2, per the germline V gene, are KGHSH and LQKENI.

What the work shows at the level of the full study, not this receptor alone: A later analysis found that TCR association rates varied across HLA loci, with DRB1 alleles showing the most associated TCRs and HLA-C alleles the fewest. In vitro tests confirmed that a few of the cytomegalovirus-associated TCR beta chains recognize cytomegalovirus antigens. A group of highly shared sequence variants was considered likely to be a technical artifact of the sequencing pipeline. According to a later genetic analysis, donors in an Asian-associated ancestry cluster had fewer N-insertions in productive TCRs than the approximately 610-donor mean. Because HLA typing was missing for some donors at each locus, association tests included only the typed subset. This cohort had only TCR beta chains sequenced, and the lack of alpha or paired-chain data limited which features could be detected. Some IMGT-functional V segments, including TRBV6-2 and TRBV6-3, could not be distinguished by the 87-base-pair reads and were therefore excluded. Correlated functional status among segregating V segments might be attributable to linkage disequilibrium, but an unknown experimental factor could not be ruled out. The presence/absence analyses assumed that sequencing depth was roughly uniform across donors, and that assumption may not be true. Because counts were too low, around 17 rarely observed V segments, including chromosome 9 orphons, were left out of the earlier analysis of 587 of the donors. A total of 164 TCR beta chains were listed by the study as associated with cytomegalovirus. The authors suggested that the approach could potentially be generalized to other disease states and immunological phenotypes. In a later genetic analysis, a missense DCLRE1C variant was associated with V-gene and J-gene trimming of TCR beta chains, and the association was replicated in an independent cohort. Most TCR sequences were seen in very few donors, while some public TCRs were found in many individuals. The only immune exposure information available for the cohort was CMV serostatus. Specific HLA alleles were associated with roughly 17,000 TCR beta sequences at a false discovery rate of 0.05 in a later analysis. The classifier was reported to diagnose cytomegalovirus status with high specificity and sensitivity in both the original and validation cohorts. When HLA alleles, especially DR and DQ, strongly co-occurred, TCR associations were difficult to assign to individual alleles. Several of the top co-occurrence clusters appeared to be linked to parvovirus B19, influenza, CMV and Epstein-Barr virus, according to a later analysis. In a later analysis, HLA-associated TCR beta chains showed more clonal expansion and lower generation probabilities than non-associated chains that were equally common. According to a later analysis, most CMV-associated TCR beta chains appeared to be HLA-restricted, and the HLA associations seemed to be driven largely by CMV exposure. A further reported finding was that TCR beta sequences accurately predicted the HLA-A and HLA-B alleles for most subjects in the first cohort. In an earlier analysis of approximately 600 of the donors, most TCR beta V segments were observed in productive rearrangements about 90% or about 30% of the time, broadly matching IMGT annotations.

Recombination connected TRBV18 to TRBJ2-3, with a weak D call of TRBD2 (6 bases match). The sample was PBMCs. This receptor was obtained from a woman aged 40 to 55 in good health and CMV-seronegative. The CDR3 amino acid sequence is: CASSPPGGLQGRTDTQYF. The base sequence is TGTGCCAGCTCACCACCGGGGGGACTTCAAGGGCGCACAGATACGCAGTATTTT.